This T cell receptor beta chain comes out of a study of radiotherapy plus CTLA-4 blockade in lung cancer. Study background: Around 18% of enrolled patients responded objectively, and more than 30% had disease control. General study points: Increased serum interferon-beta after radiation also reportedly predicted response strongly. In blood, tumor-derived TCR clones expanded after radiotherapy plus ipilimumab.

The method was immunoSEQ multiplex PCR; TCRdb's version includes in-frame clones alone and lacks a portion of them. In the table there are 80,000 to 100,000 clones, 80% to 85% of which are singletons. Concerning this clone itself: The antigen remains unidentified.

The sequencing here drew on peripheral blood, taken from a patient treated with radiotherapy plus ipilimumab. This clonotype was sampled from a human donor with non-small cell lung cancer who had a partial response to radiotherapy plus ipilimumab.

CDR3 amino acids: CASSSKYRATHKYYEQYF. In DNA form, the CDR3 reads TGTGCCAGCAGCTCTAAATACAGGGCAACCCACAAGTACTACGAGCAGTACTTC. The chain uses TRBV7-7 and TRBJ2-7; D is possibly TRBD1 (6 bases). CDR3 length: 18 amino acids. Germline-derived CDR1 and CDR2 are SSHAT and FNYEAQ (reference sequence). Trimming removed 4 bases from V and 3 bases from J, with 25 bases in between. The entire variable domain, with the rest obtained from reference TRBV7-7 and TRBJ2-7, is as follows: GAGVSQSPRYKVTKRGQDVTLRCDPISSHATLYWYQQALGQGPEFLTYFNYEAQPDKSGLPSDRFSAERPEGSISTLTIQRTEQRDSAMYRCASSSKYRATHKYYEQYFGPGTRLTVT.